A selection of T cell receptor beta chains follows, all from one sample in a study of T cell responses to AZD1222 COVID-19 vaccine. Clones were read by immunoSEQ multiplex PCR, and TCRdb kept only the in-frame ones, dropping some. The sample records some 150,000 clones, less than 90% being singletons. The material sequenced was peripheral blood, taken after recovery from COVID-19. The origin of the receptors is an adult who had recovered from COVID-19. Each CDR3 is given without its conserved first and last residue.

11,TRBV6-4,TRBJ2-1,ASSDGPYNEQF
15,TRBV27,TRBJ1-2,ASSSRSGGGLNYGYT
14,TRBV7-8,TRBJ2-1,ASSSGLAGGPNEQF
14,TRBV27,TRBJ2-5,ASSFGLAVLQETQY
12,TRBV4-2,TRBJ2-5,ASSQDHSQDTQY
11,TRBV11-2,TRBJ2-2,ASSQSRTGELF
14,TRBV7-6,TRBJ2-7,ASSLTVGTPSYEQY
10,TRBV10-2,TRBJ2-1,ASGATYNEQF
13,TRBV5-1,TRBJ2-5,ASSQRGADQETQY
18,TRBV9,TRBJ1-2,ASSGGVVDRDGLRDYGYT
12,TRBV2,TRBJ2-2,ASSERVNTGELF
15,TRBV6-1,TRBJ1-6,ASSEDAGITKNSPLH
11,TRBV10-1,TRBJ2-3,ASSQLGADTQY
13,TRBV6-5,TRBJ1-5,ASSSETGGSQPQH
16,TRBV14,TRBJ2-1,ASSQDGPTGGPYNEQF
13,TRBV24-1,TRBJ2-5,ATSEGQGFQETQY
13,TRBV11-2,TRBJ2-2,ASSYSGQNTGELF
16,TRBV5-4,TRBJ2-6,ASSLELAGSSGANVLT
12,TRBV29-1,TRBJ1-3,SVGGTGSVDTIY
13,TRBV4-2,TRBJ2-7,ASSPEGRGPGEQY
12,TRBV7-2,TRBJ2-3,ASSLRRGGDTQY
13,TRBV7-2,TRBJ1-2,ASSLAGQGIYGYT
12,TRBV29-1,TRBJ2-7,SVESETGSGEQY
12,TRBV19,TRBJ2-1,ASSINPSSNEQF
11,TRBV6-4,TRBJ1-2,ASSDSRVKGYT
12,TRBV7-8,TRBJ1-3,ASSPGTERNTIY
12,TRBV28,TRBJ2-2,ASKSGSYTGELF
13,TRBV11-2,TRBJ2-2,ASSPTAGHTGELF
12,TRBV7-9,TRBJ1-6,ASSEIQGVSPLH
10,TRBV12-3/TRBV12-4,TRBJ2-3,ASSLRVGTQY
11,TRBV7-9,TRBJ2-1,ASSWLGDNEQF
13,TRBV18,TRBJ2-7,ASSPLSGGAYEQY
12,TRBV5-1,TRBJ2-2,ASSLDVPTGELF
13,TRBV5-4,TRBJ2-3,ASSLDGGTTDTQY
12,TRBV5-4,TRBJ1-5,ASSGAPGNQPQH
13,TRBV11-2,TRBJ1-1,ASSQGQGMNTEAF
13,TRBV9,TRBJ2-7,ASSVGSFSSYEQY
17,TRBV28,TRBJ1-1,ASSISGGPSFTRNTEAF
14,TRBV11-2,TRBJ2-7,ASSLGAWTVSYEQY
13,TRBV11-2,TRBJ1-6,ASSLESQGYSPLH
12,TRBV5-1,TRBJ1-2,ASSGEVVKGGYT
12,TRBV2,TRBJ2-7,ASSVQGARYEQY
16,TRBV24-1,TRBJ1-3,ATSDLRADPRSGNTIY